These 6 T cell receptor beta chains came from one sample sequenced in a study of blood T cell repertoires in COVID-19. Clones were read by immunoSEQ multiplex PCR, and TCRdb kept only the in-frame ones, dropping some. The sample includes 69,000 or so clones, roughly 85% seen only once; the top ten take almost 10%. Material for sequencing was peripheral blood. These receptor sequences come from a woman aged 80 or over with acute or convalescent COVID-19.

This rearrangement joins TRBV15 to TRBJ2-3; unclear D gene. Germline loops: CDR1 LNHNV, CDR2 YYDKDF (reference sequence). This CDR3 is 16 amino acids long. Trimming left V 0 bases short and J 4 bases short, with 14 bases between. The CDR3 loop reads CATSRDLAVVPDTQYF. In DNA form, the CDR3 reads TGTGCCACCAGCAGAGATCTGGCAGTGGTCCCAGATACGCAGTATTTT.

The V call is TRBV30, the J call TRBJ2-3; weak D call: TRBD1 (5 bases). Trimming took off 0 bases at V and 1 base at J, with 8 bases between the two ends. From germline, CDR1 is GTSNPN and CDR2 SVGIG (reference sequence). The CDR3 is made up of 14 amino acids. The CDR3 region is CAWSVSRGTDTQYF. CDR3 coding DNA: TGTGCCTGGAGTGTGTCCAGGGGCACAGATACGCAGTATTTT.

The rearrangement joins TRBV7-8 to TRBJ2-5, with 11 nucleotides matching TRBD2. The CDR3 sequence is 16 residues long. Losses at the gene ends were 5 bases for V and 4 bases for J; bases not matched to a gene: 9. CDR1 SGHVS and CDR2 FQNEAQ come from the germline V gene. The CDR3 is CASSTTSGVTGETQYF. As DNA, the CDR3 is TGTGCCAGCAGCACGACTAGCGGGGTAACGGGAGAGACCCAGTACTTC.

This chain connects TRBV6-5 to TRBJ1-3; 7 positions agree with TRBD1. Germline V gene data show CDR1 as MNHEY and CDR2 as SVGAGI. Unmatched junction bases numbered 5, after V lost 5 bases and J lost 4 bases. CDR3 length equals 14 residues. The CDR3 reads CASSKGARGNTIYF. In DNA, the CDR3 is TGTGCCAGCAGTAAGGGGGCGAGGGGAAACACCATATATTTT.

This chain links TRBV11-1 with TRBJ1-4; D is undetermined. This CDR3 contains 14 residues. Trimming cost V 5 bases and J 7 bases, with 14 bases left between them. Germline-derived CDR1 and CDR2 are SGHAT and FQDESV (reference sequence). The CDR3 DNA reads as TGTGCCAGCAGCCCTAGAGGTCCGGGTGAAAAACTGTTTTTT. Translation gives CASSPRGPGEKLFF.

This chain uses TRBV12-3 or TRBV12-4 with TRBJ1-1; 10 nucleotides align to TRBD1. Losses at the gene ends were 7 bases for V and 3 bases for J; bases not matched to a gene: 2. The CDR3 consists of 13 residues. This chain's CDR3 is CASTGQGDTEAFF. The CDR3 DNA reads TGTGCCAGCACCGGACAGGGGGACACTGAAGCTTTCTTT.